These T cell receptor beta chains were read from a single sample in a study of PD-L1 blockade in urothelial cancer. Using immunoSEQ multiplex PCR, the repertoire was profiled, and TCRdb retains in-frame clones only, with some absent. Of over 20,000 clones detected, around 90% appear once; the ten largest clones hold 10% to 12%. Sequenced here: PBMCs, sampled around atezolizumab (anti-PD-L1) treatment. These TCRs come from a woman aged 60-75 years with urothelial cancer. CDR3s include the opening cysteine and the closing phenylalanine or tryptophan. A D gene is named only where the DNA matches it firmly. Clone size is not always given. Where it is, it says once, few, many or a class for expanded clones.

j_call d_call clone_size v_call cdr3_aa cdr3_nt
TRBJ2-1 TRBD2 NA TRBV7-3 CASSLGLAGGDEQFF TGTGCCAGCAGCTTAGGACTAGCGGGGGGGGATGAGCAGTTCTTC
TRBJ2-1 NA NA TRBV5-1 CASSLAGTYNEQFF TGCGCCAGCAGCTTGGCAGGAACCTACAATGAGCAGTTCTTC
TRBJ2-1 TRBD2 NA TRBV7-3 CASSSSGGANNEQFF TGTGCCAGCAGCTCTAGCGGGGGGGCTAATAATGAGCAGTTCTTC
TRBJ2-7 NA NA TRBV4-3 CASSQDSGSYYEQYF TGCGCCAGCAGCCAAGACTCCGGGTCCTACTACGAGCAGTACTTC
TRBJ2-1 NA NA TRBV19 CASSIGQGINNEQFF TGTGCCAGTAGTATCGGGCAGGGAATTAACAATGAGCAGTTCTTC
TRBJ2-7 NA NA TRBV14 CASSQRSIGFYEQYF TGTGCCAGCAGCCAAAGGAGCATCGGGTTTTACGAGCAGTACTTC
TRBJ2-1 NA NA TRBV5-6 CASSLEGPGQFF TGTGCCAGCAGCCTCGAGGGCCCGGGGCAGTTCTTC
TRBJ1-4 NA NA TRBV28 CASSFQSIGDEKLFF TGTGCCAGCAGTTTTCAAAGTATAGGGGATGAAAAACTGTTTTTT
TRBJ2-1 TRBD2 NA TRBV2 CASSEWASGPYNEQFF TGTGCCAGCAGTGAATGGGCTAGCGGCCCCTACAATGAGCAGTTCTTC
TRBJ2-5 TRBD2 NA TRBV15 CATSRDDTSGRTETQYF TGTGCCACCAGCAGAGATGACACTAGCGGGAGGACAGAGACCCAGTACTTC
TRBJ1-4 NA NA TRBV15 CATSRLRDTNEKLFF TGTGCCACCAGCAGGCTTCGGGATACTAATGAAAAACTGTTTTTT
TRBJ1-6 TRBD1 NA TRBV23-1 CASSQKQGGNSPLHF TGCGCCAGCAGTCAAAAACAGGGGGGGAATTCACCCCTCCACTTT
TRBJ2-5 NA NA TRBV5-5 CASSSPGEGETQYF TGTGCCAGCAGCTCCCCAGGGGAAGGGGAGACCCAGTACTTC
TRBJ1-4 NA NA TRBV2 CASMRDSATNEKLFF TGTGCCAGCATGAGGGATTCAGCAACTAATGAAAAACTGTTTTTT
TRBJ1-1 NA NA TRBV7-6 CASSLDRNTEAFF TGTGCCAGCAGCTTAGACAGGAACACTGAAGCTTTCTTT
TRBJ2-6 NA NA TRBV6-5 CASSFDFRANVLTF TGTGCCAGCAGTTTCGACTTTAGGGCCAACGTCCTGACTTTC
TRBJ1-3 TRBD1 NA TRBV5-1 CASSSWTGGSGNTIYF TGCGCCAGCAGCTCCTGGACAGGGGGGAGTGGAAACACCATATATTTT
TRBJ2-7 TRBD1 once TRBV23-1 CASVVGQSPYEQYF TGCGCCAGCGTCGTGGGACAGAGCCCCTACGAGCAGTACTTC
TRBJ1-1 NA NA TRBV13 CASSLLQGDWGTEAFF TGTGCCAGCAGCTTATTACAGGGAGATTGGGGCACTGAAGCTTTCTTT
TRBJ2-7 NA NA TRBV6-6 CASSPLIEQYF TGTGCCAGCAGCCCTCTAATCGAGCAGTACTTC
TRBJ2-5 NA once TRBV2 CASKSDRQETQYF TGTGCCAGCAAGTCGGACAGACAAGAGACCCAGTACTTC
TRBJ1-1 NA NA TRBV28 CATQRGWSGTEAFF TGTGCCACGCAACGGGGTTGGTCGGGCACTGAAGCTTTCTTT
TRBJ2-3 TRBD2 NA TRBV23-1 CASSQSRGGRARDTQYF TGCGCCAGCAGTCAATCGAGGGGCGGGAGGGCCAGGGATACGCAGTATTTT
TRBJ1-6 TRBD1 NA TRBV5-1 CASSFTGGVGSPLHF TGCGCCAGCAGCTTTACAGGGGGCGTAGGTTCACCCCTCCACTTT
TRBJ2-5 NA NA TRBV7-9 CASIDRGGETQYF TGTGCCAGCATCGACAGGGGAGGGGAGACCCAGTACTTC
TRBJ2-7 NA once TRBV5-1 CASSLMRAYEQYF TGCGCCAGCAGCTTGATGAGGGCGTACGAGCAGTACTTC
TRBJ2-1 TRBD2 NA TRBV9 CASSVAGLSYNEQFF TGTGCCAGCAGCGTAGCGGGACTATCCTACAATGAGCAGTTCTTC
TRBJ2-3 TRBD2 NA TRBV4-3 CASSQGSGGALDTQYF TGCGCCAGCAGCCAAGGCAGCGGGGGGGCGTTGGATACGCAGTATTTT
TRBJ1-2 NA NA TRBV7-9 CASSLTPRSNYGYTF TGTGCCAGCAGCCTAACCCCCCGTTCTAACTATGGCTACACCTTC
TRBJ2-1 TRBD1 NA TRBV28 CASSSTYRGAEQFF TGTGCCAGCAGTTCGACCTACAGGGGGGCTGAGCAGTTCTTC
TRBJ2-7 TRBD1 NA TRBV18 CASSPSWTGEYEQYF TGTGCCAGCTCACCGTCTTGGACAGGGGAGTACGAGCAGTACTTC
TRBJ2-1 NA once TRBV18 CASPPLGKDNEQFF TGTGCCAGCCCGCCGCTCGGGAAGGACAATGAGCAGTTCTTC
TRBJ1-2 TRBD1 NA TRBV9 CASSTRTGPYGYTF TGTGCCAGCAGCACCCGGACAGGACCCTATGGCTACACCTTC
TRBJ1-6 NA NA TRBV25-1 CASSGVGANNSPLHF TGTGCCAGCAGTGGGGTAGGGGCAAATAATTCACCCCTCCACTTT